Detailed here is one TCR beta chain. Libraries were prepared by immunoSEQ multiplex PCR; TCRdb keeps only in-frame clonotypes and omits some of them. Of around 140,000 clones in the sample, under 95% are singletons; the top ten hold 1%. This record belongs to a study of OX40 agonist ivuxolimab in advanced cancers. Turning to the study itself: At 0.01 to 10 mg/kg, ivuxolimab was administered intravenously to patients every 2 weeks. Three partial responders included one hepatocellular carcinoma patient and two cutaneous melanoma patients.

The germline V gene encodes CDR1 LNHDA and CDR2 SQIVND (reference sequence). This CDR3 is 14 amino acids long. V gave up 2 bases and J gave up 7 bases, with 14 bases separating them. The source is an adult with an advanced solid tumor such as melanoma, head and neck, liver or kidney cancer. The chain carries TRBV19 and TRBJ2-5; unclear D gene. Sample: CD4+ or CD8+ T cells sorted from blood, taken in a trial of the OX40 agonist ivuxolimab. The CDR3 bases are TGTGCCAGTAGTATAAATGGGCAGTCGGGGACCCAGTACTTC. Its protein product is CASSINGQSGTQYF.